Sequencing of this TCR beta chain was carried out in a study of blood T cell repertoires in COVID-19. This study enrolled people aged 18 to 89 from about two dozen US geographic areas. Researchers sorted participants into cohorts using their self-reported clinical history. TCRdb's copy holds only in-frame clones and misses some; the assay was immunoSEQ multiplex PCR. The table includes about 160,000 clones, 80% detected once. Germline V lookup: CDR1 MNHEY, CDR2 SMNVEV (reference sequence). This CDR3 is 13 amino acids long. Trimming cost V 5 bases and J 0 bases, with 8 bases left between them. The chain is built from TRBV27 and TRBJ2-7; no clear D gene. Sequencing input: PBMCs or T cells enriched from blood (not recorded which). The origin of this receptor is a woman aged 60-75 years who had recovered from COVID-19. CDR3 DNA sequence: TGTGCCAGCAGTCCCCACAGCTCCTACGAGCAGTACTTC. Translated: CASSPHSSYEQYF.